This entry lists 19 T cell receptor beta chains sequenced from one sample in a study of blood T cell repertoires in COVID-19. Profiled with immunoSEQ multiplex PCR; TCRdb holds only in-frame clones, not every one. The table includes about 67,000 clones, around nine tenths detected once. The sequenced material came from peripheral blood. These receptors originate from a woman older than 75 with acute or convalescent COVID-19.

V usage is TRBV11-3 and J usage is TRBJ2-2; 7 bases are a match to TRBD2. Unmatched junction bases numbered 8, after V lost 3 bases and J lost 7 bases. Germline CDR1 SGHNT, CDR2 YENEEA. This CDR3 is built from 15 residues. The CDR3 loop reads CASSLTPGGGGELFF. The CDR3 DNA sequence: TGTGCCAGCAGCTTGACACCGGGGGGTGGCGGGGAGCTGTTTTTT.

V and J are TRBV12-3 or TRBV12-4 and TRBJ2-3, with a weak D call TRBD2 (5 bases). V was shortened by 6 bases and J by 5 bases, with 12 bases between the two germline ends. CDR3 length: 13 residues. CDR3 in DNA: TGTGCCAGCAGCCTCGGGGTGATAGATACGCAGTATTTT. It translates to CASSLGVIDTQYF.

The CDR3 loop reads CASSWGQGGEQYF. CDR3 nucleotides: TGTGCCAGCAGTTGGGGGCAGGGGGGTGAGCAGTACTTC. J is TRBJ2-7 and V is TRBV28; tentative D call: TRBD1 (7 bases). Germline V lookup: CDR1 MDHEN, CDR2 SYDVKM. CDR3 length: 13 residues. The V end lost 4 bases, the J end lost 7 bases, and 14 bases lay between the germline ends.

The chain joins TRBV6-5 to TRBJ1-1, with no clear D. Trimming took off 0 bases at V and 3 bases at J, with 11 bases between the two ends. CDR3 length: 15 amino acids. Germline V gene lookup returns CDR1 MNHEY and CDR2 SVGAGI. This CDR3 reads CASSYSGRGDTEAFF. Here the CDR3 DNA reads TGTGCCAGCAGTTACTCAGGGCGGGGAGACACTGAAGCTTTCTTT.

By sample fraction, this clone is medium-sized. The chain employs TRBV15 and TRBJ2-7; 7 nucleotides agree with TRBD1. The V gene end was trimmed by 2 bases and the J gene end by 12 bases; junction bases not matched to a gene: 25. The CDR3 has 18 residues. CDR1 is LNHNV, CDR2 YYDKDF, per germline (reference sequence). CDR3 coding DNA: TGTGCCACCAGCAGACTTCTTCACGATCTTAGGACAGGTCCTAAGCTGTACTTC. As protein: CATSRLLHDLRTGPKLYF.

The J gene is TRBJ2-7, the V gene TRBV6-5; TRBD2 is a possible D gene (6 bases). Germline V gene data show CDR1 as MNHEY and CDR2 as SVGAGI. V dropped 4 bases and J dropped 4 bases, with 14 bases sitting between them. The CDR3 sequence is 14 residues long. CDR3 in DNA: TGTGCCAGCAGTTCCCCAGCGCGGGGATACGAGCAGTACTTC. Encoded protein: CASSSPARGYEQYF.

This clone has only a few counts. The chain links TRBV19 to TRBJ2-3; TRBD2 matches at 10 bases. Germline V gene lookup returns CDR1 LNHDA and CDR2 SQIVND (reference sequence). With V trimmed by 5 bases and J by 4 bases, 9 bases remained unmatched. The CDR3 contains 16 residues. DNA of the CDR3: TGTGCCAGTAGTTCGGGACTAGCGTTTTCGGCAGATACGCAGTATTTT. It codes for CASSSGLAFSADTQYF.

The J gene is TRBJ1-5, the V gene TRBV7-8; D not resolved. Germline CDR1 and CDR2: SGHVS and FQNEAQ. The length of the CDR3 is 14 residues. Trimming cost V 5 bases and J 2 bases, with 10 bases left between them. The CDR3 coding sequence is TGTGCCAGCAGCCCCAGATTGGGCAATCAGCCCCAGCATTTT. Translating it yields CASSPRLGNQPQHF.

V and J are TRBV5-4 and TRBJ1-1, with a tentative D call TRBD1 (5 bases). Germline-derived CDR1 and CDR2 are SGHNT and YYREEE (reference sequence). The V gene lost 1 base and the J gene lost 13 bases, with 17 bases spanning the gap. The CDR3 has 13 residues. The CDR3 region has the DNA TGTGCCAGCAGCTTGCGGCAGGGCGATTCGCGTTTCTTT. It codes for CASSLRQGDSRFF.

This clone occurred once. J is TRBJ2-3 and V is TRBV9; TRBD2 matches at 8 bases. Germline assignment: CDR1 SGDLS and CDR2 YYNGEE. This CDR3 has 15 amino acids. Trimming took 3 bases from V and 3 from J; bases not matched to a gene: 6. This chain's CDR3 is CASSDAGGETDTQYF. CDR3 nucleotide sequence: TGTGCCAGCAGCGACGCGGGGGGCGAGACAGATACGCAGTATTTT.

The V call is TRBV12-3 or TRBV12-4, the J call TRBJ2-5, with 10 bases that match TRBD1. There are 13 residues in the CDR3. The V segment lost 8 bases and the J segment 4 bases; nucleotides outside the gene matches: 4. This CDR3 is CASGRDRGETQYF. The CDR3 nucleotides are TGTGCCAGCGGCCGGGACAGGGGAGAGACCCAGTACTTC.

The chain joins TRBV19 to TRBJ2-2, with 7 bases lining up with TRBD1. Per germline, CDR1 LNHDA and CDR2 SQIVND (reference sequence). V shed 4 bases, J shed 0 bases, and the junction held 2 bases outside the gene matches. CDR3 length equals 15 residues. The CDR3 is CASSRQGANTGELFF. The CDR3 DNA is TGTGCCAGTAGTAGACAGGGTGCGAACACCGGGGAGCTGTTTTTT.

V and J are TRBV25-1 and TRBJ1-2; tentative D call: TRBD1 (6 bases). Germline V gene sequence: CDR1 MGHDK, CDR2 SYGVNS. The V end was cut by 7 bases, the J end by 5 bases, with 11 bases between. The CDR3 consists of 12 residues. The CDR3 sequence: CASTATGYGYTF. DNA for the CDR3: TGTGCCAGCACCGCGACAGGATATGGCTACACCTTC.

This sequence joins TRBV28 and TRBJ1-2, with 7 bases that match TRBD1. In germline, CDR1 is MDHEN, CDR2 SYDVKM. The CDR3 is 16 amino acids. Trimming cost V 6 bases and J 8 bases; bases outside gene matches: 18. CDR3 amino acids: CASRVGEVGQAYGYTF. The CDR3 bases are TGTGCCAGCAGGGTTGGGGAGGTCGGACAGGCTTACGGCTACACCTTC.

This clone was recorded only once. This chain uses TRBV4-1 with TRBJ1-3; no clear D. The CDR3 totals 16 residues. Looked up from germline, CDR1 is MGHRA and CDR2 is YSYEKL. The ends were cut back, 1 base at V and 2 bases at J, with 12 bases in the middle. DNA for the CDR3: TGCGCCAGCAGCCAAGTTTTCGGTAATACTGGAAACACCATATATTTT. Its protein product is CASSQVFGNTGNTIYF.

The CDR3 is CASSGTFSYEQYF. Here the CDR3 DNA reads TGCGCCAGCAGCGGGACATTCTCCTACGAGCAGTACTTC. This chain joins TRBV5-1 and TRBJ2-7; perhaps TRBD1 as D (6 bases). Germline V CDR1 and CDR2: SGHRS, YFSETQ. This CDR3 spans 13 amino acids. Trimming took off 4 bases at V and 0 bases at J, with 8 bases between the two ends.

The chain recombines TRBV3-1 (or the pseudogene TRBV3-2) with TRBJ1-6, with 9 nucleotides matching TRBD1. With 8 bases clipped from V and 10 bases from J, the junction kept 6 bases outside the gene matches. The CDR3 sequence is 13 residues long. Germline CDR1 reads LGHDT; CDR2 reads YNNKEL (reference sequence). The CDR3 DNA reads TGTGCCAGCGCCCGGACAGGGGACTCACCCCTCCACTTT. It yields the protein CASARTGDSPLHF.

This chain uses TRBV5-1 with TRBJ1-4, with D possibly TRBD1 on 6 matching bases. The ends were cut back, 0 bases at V and 8 bases at J, with 14 bases in the middle. The CDR3 contains 15 residues. The germline V gene has CDR1 SGHRS and CDR2 YFSETQ. The CDR3 here is CASSLGTGGAEKLFF. The CDR3 DNA sequence: TGCGCCAGCAGCTTGGGGACGGGGGGCGCCGAAAAACTGTTTTTT.

The chain is built from TRBV27 and TRBJ2-6; no clear D. Germline lookup yields CDR1 MNHEY and CDR2 SMNVEV (reference sequence). This CDR3 contains 15 residues. Trimming took 6 bases from V and 2 from J, leaving 11 bases between them. CDR3: CASRGLRPGANVLTF. Here the CDR3 DNA reads TGTGCCAGCAGGGGCCTTAGGCCTGGGGCCAACGTCCTGACTTTC.